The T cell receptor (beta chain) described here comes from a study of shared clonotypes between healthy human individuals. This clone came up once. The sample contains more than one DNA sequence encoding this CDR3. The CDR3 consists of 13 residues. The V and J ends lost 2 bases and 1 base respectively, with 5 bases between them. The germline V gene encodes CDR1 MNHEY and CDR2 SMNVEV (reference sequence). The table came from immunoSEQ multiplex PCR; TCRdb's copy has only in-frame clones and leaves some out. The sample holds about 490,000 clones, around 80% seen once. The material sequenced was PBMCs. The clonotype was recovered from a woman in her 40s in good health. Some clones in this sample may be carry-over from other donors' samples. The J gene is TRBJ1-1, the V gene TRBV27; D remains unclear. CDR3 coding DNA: TGTGCCAGCAGTTTACGGGGGAACACTGAAGCTTTCTTT. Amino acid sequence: CASSLRGNTEAFF.